The 28 T cell receptor beta chains below all came from one sample that was sequenced in a study of long-term antiretroviral therapy in people with HIV (dated by TCRdb to about 2022). The immunoSEQ hsTCRB v3.0 assay was used at survey level resolution for TRB variable region sequencing. Drawn from immuneACCESS, this table holds only the in-frame rearrangements with V and J called that TCRdb kept. Clones are partly lost; checked studies trace under half to an unresolved V gene and leave the rest unexplained. The sample table records around 13,000 clones; about 83% of these occur just once. About 17% of the sample lies in the top ten. The starting material was unsorted PBMCs, obtained 3.4 years after starting antiretroviral therapy. All receptors derive from a man aged 35-49 years with HIV.

This clone has just a few counts. This sequence joins TRBV5-1 and TRBJ2-1; D may be TRBD2 (5 bases). In germline, CDR1 is SGHRS, CDR2 YFSETQ. The CDR3 loop spans 15 amino acids. V was shortened by 4 bases and J by 0 bases, with 11 bases between the two germline ends. CDR3 sequence reads: CASSPPGSSYNEQFF. The CDR3 bases are TGCGCCAGCAGCCCGCCGGGGAGCTCCTACAATGAGCAGTTCTTC.

V usage is TRBV18 and J usage is TRBJ2-1; 16 bases map to TRBD2. V dropped 6 bases and J dropped 6; count of bases not matched to a gene: 5. Germline-derived CDR1 and CDR2 are KGHSH and LQKENI. This CDR3 region has 16 residues. The CDR3 DNA reads as TGTGCCAGCTCGCCCGGGACTAGCGGGAGGGCCAATGAGCAGTTCTTC. It is translated as CASSPGTSGRANEQFF.

This chain connects TRBV9 to TRBJ1-4; a weak D match, TRBD1 (6 bases). The germline V gene has CDR1 SGDLS and CDR2 YYNGEE. Deletions cut 0 bases from V and 8 bases from J, with 14 bases between. The CDR3 loop spans 15 amino acids. CDR3 sequence reads: CASSVDGTLVEKLFF. CDR3 nucleotides: TGTGCCAGCAGCGTAGACGGGACATTAGTGGAAAAACTGTTTTTT. The whole variable domain, filled in from reference TRBV9 and TRBJ1-4, reads DSGVTQTPKHLITATGQRVTLRCSPRSGDLSVYWYQQSLDQGLQFLIQYYNGEERAKGNILERFSAQQFPDLHSELNLSSLELGDSALYFCASSVDGTLVEKLFFGSGTQLSVL.

The chain has TRBV29-1 and TRBJ2-3, with 8 bases that match TRBD1. The V and J ends lost 5 bases and 7 bases, in that order; junction bases with no gene match: 5. The V gene's germline CDR1 is SQVTM and CDR2 ANQGSEA. The CDR3 has 12 amino acids. CDR3 bases: TGCAGCGTTCGGACAGGGACTTATACGCAGTATTTT. This encodes CSVRTGTYTQYF.

The chain recombines TRBV5-1 with TRBJ2-7; D unclear. V lost 1 base to trimming and J lost 0 bases, with 8 bases between them. CDR1 is SGHRS, CDR2 YFSETQ, per germline. The CDR3 extends over 14 amino acids. CDR3 sequence (DNA): TGCGCCAGCAGCTTGTCAGTTAGCTCCTACGAGCAGTACTTC. Its translation: CASSLSVSSYEQYF. The variable domain in full, with the rest retrieved from reference TRBV5-1 and TRBJ2-7, is KAGVTQTPRYLIKTRGQQVTLSCSPISGHRSVSWYQQTPGQGLQFLFEYFSETQRNKGNFPGRFSGRQFSNSRSEMNVSTLELGDSALYLCASSLSVSSYEQYFGPGTRLTVT.

V is TRBV19 and J is TRBJ1-5; 7 nucleotides match TRBD1. The V gene end was trimmed by 3 bases and the J gene end by 4 bases; junction bases not matched to a gene: 6. Germline V CDR1 and CDR2: LNHDA, SQIVND (reference sequence). The CDR3 has 15 residues. The CDR3 DNA reads TGTGCCAGTAGTATCGGACAGGTTCGTAATCAGCCCCAGCATTTT. It specifies CASSIGQVRNQPQHF.

This clone was seen only a few times. The V gene is TRBV27, the J gene TRBJ2-4, with TRBD1 identical over 8 bases. CDR3 length equals 13 residues. CDR1 and CDR2 from the germline V gene are MNHEY and SMNVEV (reference sequence). Trimming removed 3 bases from V and 6 bases from J; junction bases left unmatched: 1. The CDR3 spells CASSFTGGNIQYF. As DNA, the CDR3 is TGTGCCAGCAGTTTTACAGGGGGAAACATTCAGTACTTC.

V and J are TRBV15 and TRBJ2-4; 8 nucleotides agree with TRBD1. In germline, CDR1 is LNHNV, CDR2 YYDKDF (reference sequence). The CDR3 sequence is 14 residues long. After removal of 5 bases from V and 4 bases from J, the junction contained 4 bases not matched to a gene. This chain's CDR3 is CATSGRTGKNIQYF. DNA of the CDR3: TGTGCCACCAGCGGGAGGACAGGGAAAAACATTCAGTACTTC.

The gene calls are TRBV2 and TRBJ2-3, with TRBD2 as a possible D gene (6 bases). CDR1 SNHLY and CDR2 FYNNEI come from the germline V gene. Trimming shortened V by 6 bases and J by 3 bases, and 7 bases separated the two germline ends. The CDR3 has 12 amino acids. The CDR3 loop reads CASREGTDTQYF. DNA for the CDR3: TGTGCCAGCAGGGAGGGGACAGATACGCAGTATTTT.

This rearrangement joins TRBV4-3 to TRBJ2-7; weak D call: TRBD1 (6 bases). This CDR3 region has 16 residues. CDR1 and CDR2 from the germline V gene are LGHNA and YSLEER. The V end was cut by 1 base, the J end by 4 bases, with 17 bases between. CDR3 residues: CASSQGGTSPSYEQYF. Written as DNA, the CDR3 is TGCGCCAGCAGCCAAGGGGGGACAAGCCCCTCTTACGAGCAGTACTTC.

The table lists this clone with a few counts. V is TRBV5-1 and J is TRBJ1-1; tentatively, D is TRBD1 (6 bases). The germline gives CDR1 SGHRS, CDR2 YFSETQ. There are 15 residues in the CDR3. V was clipped by 3 bases and J by 3 bases, with 15 bases between them. CDR3 nucleotide sequence: TGCGCCAGCAGCTCCCAGGGGCGTAGGGACACTGAAGCTTTCTTT. This translates into CASSSQGRRDTEAFF. Full variable domain (remainder filled in from reference TRBV5-1 and TRBJ1-1): KAGVTQTPRYLIKTRGQQVTLSCSPISGHRSVSWYQQTPGQGLQFLFEYFSETQRNKGNFPGRFSGRQFSNSRSEMNVSTLELGDSALYLCASSSQGRRDTEAFFGQGTRLTVV.

This clone appeared once. The CDR3, as DNA: TGTGCCAGCATTAGCGGGAGGGGAGACTACGAGCAGTACTTC. Its protein is CASISGRGDYEQYF. V gene TRBV2 combines with J gene TRBJ2-7; 11 bases agree with TRBD2. Germline lookup yields CDR1 SNHLY and CDR2 FYNNEI. CDR3 size: 14 residues. The J segment lost 3 bases and the V segment lost 7 bases, leaving 5 bases of the junction unmatched. Filled out from reference TRBV2 and TRBJ2-7, the complete variable domain reads EPEVTQTPSHQVTQMGQEVILRCVPISNHLYFYWYRQILGQKVEFLVSFYNNEISEKSEIFDDQFSVERPDGSNFTLKIRSTKLEDSAMYFCASISGRGDYEQYFGPGTRLTVT.

CDR3 coding DNA: TGTGCCAGCAGCTTAACAGGATTCGATGGCTACACCTTC. It codes for CASSLTGFDGYTF. The chain is built from TRBV7-3 and TRBJ1-2; D is unclear. The germline V gene has CDR1 SGHTA and CDR2 FQGTGA. CDR3 size: 13 residues. The V end was cut by 0 bases, the J end by 6 bases, with 8 bases between.

The rearrangement uses TRBV6-1 and TRBJ1-2; D is possibly TRBD1 (5 bases). CDR3 size: 14 residues. V was pared by 8 bases and J by 2 bases, with 15 bases between. Germline CDR1 reads MNHNS; CDR2 reads SASEGT. The CDR3 here is CASALGTENYGYTF. CDR3 coding DNA: TGTGCCAGCGCCTTAGGGACGGAGAACTATGGCTACACCTTC.

The chain carries TRBV11-2 and TRBJ2-7; TRBD2 might be the D (6 bases). With 3 bases removed from V and 3 bases from J, the gap between germline ends came to 12 bases. The CDR3 sequence is 14 residues long. Germline loops: CDR1 SGHAT, CDR2 FQNNGV. CDR3 in DNA: TGTGCCAGCAGCTTTGGGGGAGGCCTCTACGAGCAGTACTTC. Its translation is CASSFGGGLYEQYF.

The chain carries TRBV15 and TRBJ2-2, with TRBD1 identical over 8 bases. The ends lost 6 bases at V and 4 bases at J; junction bases unmatched: 1. CDR1 and CDR2 from the germline V gene are LNHNV and YYDKDF (reference sequence). CDR3 length equals 13 residues. CDR3 bases: TGTGCCACCAGGGACAGGGCCACCGGGGAGCTGTTTTTT. Its protein is CATRDRATGELFF.

This clone was observed a few times. The V gene is TRBV6-5, the J gene TRBJ1-2; D gene unclear. V lost 0 bases and J 0 bases, leaving 5 bases between the germline ends. The CDR3 length is 14 residues. The V gene's germline CDR1 is MNHEY and CDR2 SVGAGI. The CDR3 here is CASSYSTPNYGYTF. The CDR3 nucleotides are TGTGCCAGCAGTTACTCGACCCCTAACTATGGCTACACCTTC.

The chain is built from TRBV30 and TRBJ2-2; 9 bases map to TRBD2. The germline gives CDR1 GTSNPN, CDR2 SVGIG (reference sequence). V shed 0 bases and J 8 bases; nucleotides not matched to a gene: 4. The CDR3 sequence is 14 residues long. This CDR3 is CAWSVLAGAGELFF. CDR3 DNA: TGTGCCTGGAGTGTTTTAGCGGGAGCAGGGGAGCTGTTTTTT. The whole variable domain, filled in from reference TRBV30 and TRBJ2-2, reads SQTIHQWPATLVQPVGSPLSLECTVEGTSNPNLYWYRQAAGRGLQLLFYSVGIGQISSEVPQNLSASRPQDRQFILSSKKLLLSDSGFYLCAWSVLAGAGELFFGEGSRLTVL.

The CDR3, as DNA: TGTGCCAGCAGCTTAGCACCAGATACGCAGTATTTT. Translated: CASSLAPDTQYF. This chain joins TRBV7-9 and TRBJ2-3; D unclear. Trimming stripped 0 bases from V and 4 bases from J, with 2 bases between. Germline CDR1 reads SEHNR; CDR2 reads FQNEAQ (reference sequence). The CDR3 loop spans 12 amino acids.

This clone was seen once. The genes are TRBV4-2 and TRBJ2-1; TRBD2 matches at 8 bases. CDR1 and CDR2 from the germline V gene are LGHNA and YNFKEQ. The CDR3 is 17 amino acids. Trimming at V came to 4 bases and at J to 1 base, leaving 9 bases not matched to a gene. CDR3 DNA sequence: TGTGCCAGCAGCCCCCTCGCGGGAGGCGGGTCCTACAATGAGCAGTTCTTC. Translation: CASSPLAGGGSYNEQFF.

The V gene is TRBV10-3, the J gene TRBJ2-1; 15 nucleotides agree with TRBD2. This CDR3 is built from 16 residues. The trim removed 6 bases at V and 6 bases at J, leaving 6 bases unmatched. Germline V gene data show CDR1 as ENHRY and CDR2 as SYGVKD. DNA for the CDR3: TGTGCCATCAGGGGACTAGCGGGAGGCACCCTCAATGAGCAGTTCTTC. This gives the protein CAIRGLAGGTLNEQFF.

By share, this clone counts as medium-sized. Other DNA sequences in the same sample also yield this CDR3. J is TRBJ2-2 and V is TRBV6-4; 8 bases align to TRBD2. V lost 3 bases, J lost 3 bases, and 6 bases stayed unmatched. Germline CDR1 is MRHNA and CDR2 is SNTAGT. The CDR3 runs 16 residues. CDR3 bases: TGTGCCAGCAGTGAACGGGGGGGCGCCGACACCGGGGAGCTGTTTTTT. This sequence encodes CASSERGGADTGELFF.

This sequence joins TRBV27 and TRBJ2-2; D gene unclear. The CDR3 is 14 amino acids. V shed 7 bases and J shed 2 bases, with 11 bases lying between them. The germline CDR1 and CDR2 sequences are MNHEY and SMNVEV (reference sequence). The CDR3 here is CASNSRLNTGELFF. The CDR3 DNA is TGTGCCAGCAATTCAAGACTCAACACCGGGGAGCTGTTTTTT.

The V call is TRBV29-1, the J call TRBJ2-2; D is possibly TRBD1 or TRBD2 (5 bases each). V shed 6 bases and J shed 0 bases, with 17 bases lying between them. This CDR3 comprises 16 residues. The germline V gene has CDR1 SQVTM and CDR2 ANQGSEA. CDR3 DNA: TGCAGCGTACAAACTAGGGGCGCGGCGAACACCGGGGAGCTGTTTTTT. It codes for CSVQTRGAANTGELFF.

V and J are TRBV6-5 and TRBJ1-1; no definite D call. V dropped 0 bases and J dropped 3 bases, with 8 bases sitting between them. Germline CDR1 MNHEY, CDR2 SVGAGI. The CDR3 runs to 14 residues. This chain's CDR3 is CASSYSSSYTEAFF. Here the CDR3 DNA reads TGTGCCAGCAGTTACTCGAGTTCGTACACTGAAGCTTTCTTT.

The rearrangement uses TRBV27 and TRBJ2-7, with unresolved D. V was trimmed by 2 bases and J by 3 bases, leaving 8 bases between them. Germline CDR1 is MNHEY and CDR2 is SMNVEV (reference sequence). This CDR3 region has 13 residues. The CDR3 coding sequence is TGTGCCAGCAGTTTAGGCCTGGGCTACGAGCAGTACTTC. Protein sequence: CASSLGLGYEQYF.

The rearrangement uses TRBV7-3 and TRBJ2-2; D possibly corresponds to TRBD1 (6 bases). Trimming left V 5 bases short and J 5 bases short, with 9 bases between. The length of the CDR3 is 13 residues. The germline gives CDR1 SGHTA, CDR2 FQGTGA. CDR3 amino acids: CASSVGGTGELFF. CDR3 nucleotide sequence: TGTGCCAGCAGCGTAGGGGGTACCGGGGAGCTGTTTTTT.

In the case of this clone: The junction does not match germline at one end; this may be a read error. The chain uses TRBV28 and TRBJ2-1, with 9 positions matching TRBD2. The CDR3 is made up of 16 amino acids. CDR1 and CDR2 (germline): MDHEN, SYDVKM. CDR3 sequence reads: CASSFSGGRSHNEQFF. In nucleotides, the CDR3 is TGTGCCAGCAGTTTTAGCGGGGGTCGCTCCCACAATGAGCAGTTCTTC.